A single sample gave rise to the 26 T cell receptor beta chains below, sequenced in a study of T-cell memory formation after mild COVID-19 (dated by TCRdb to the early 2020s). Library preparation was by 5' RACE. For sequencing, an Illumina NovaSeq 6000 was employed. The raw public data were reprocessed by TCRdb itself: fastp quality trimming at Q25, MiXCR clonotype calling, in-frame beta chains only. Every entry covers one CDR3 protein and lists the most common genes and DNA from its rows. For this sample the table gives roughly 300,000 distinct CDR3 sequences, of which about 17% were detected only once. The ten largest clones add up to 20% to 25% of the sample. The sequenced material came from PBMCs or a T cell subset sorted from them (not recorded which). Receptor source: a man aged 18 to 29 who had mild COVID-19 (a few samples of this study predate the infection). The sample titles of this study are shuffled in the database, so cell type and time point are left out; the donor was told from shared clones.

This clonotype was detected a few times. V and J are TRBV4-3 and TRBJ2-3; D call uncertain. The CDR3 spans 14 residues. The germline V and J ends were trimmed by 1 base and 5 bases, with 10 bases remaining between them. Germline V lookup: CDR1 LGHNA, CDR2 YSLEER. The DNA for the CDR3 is TGCGCCAGCAGCCAAGGATCCGCTGGAGATACGCAGTATTTT. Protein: CASSQGSAGDTQYF.

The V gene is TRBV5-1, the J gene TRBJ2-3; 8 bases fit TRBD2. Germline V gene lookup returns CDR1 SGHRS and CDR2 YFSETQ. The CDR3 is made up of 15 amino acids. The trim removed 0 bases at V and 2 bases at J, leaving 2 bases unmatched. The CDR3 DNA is TGCGCCAGCAGCTTGGTACTAGCGGACACAGATACGCAGTATTTT. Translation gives CASSLVLADTDTQYF.

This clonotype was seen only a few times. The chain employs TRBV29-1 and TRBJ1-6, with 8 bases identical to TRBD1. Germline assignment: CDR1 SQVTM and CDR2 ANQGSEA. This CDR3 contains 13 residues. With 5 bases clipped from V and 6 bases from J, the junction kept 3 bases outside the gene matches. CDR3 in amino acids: CSVSQGGNSPLHF. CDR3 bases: TGCAGCGTTTCACAGGGGGGTAATTCACCCCTCCACTTT.

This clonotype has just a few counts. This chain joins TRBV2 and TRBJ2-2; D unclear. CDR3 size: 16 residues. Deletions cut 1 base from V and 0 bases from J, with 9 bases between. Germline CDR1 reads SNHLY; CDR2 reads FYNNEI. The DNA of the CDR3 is TGTGCCAGCAGTGAAGTTAGACCGCCGAACACCGGGGAGCTGTTTTTT. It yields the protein CASSEVRPPNTGELFF.

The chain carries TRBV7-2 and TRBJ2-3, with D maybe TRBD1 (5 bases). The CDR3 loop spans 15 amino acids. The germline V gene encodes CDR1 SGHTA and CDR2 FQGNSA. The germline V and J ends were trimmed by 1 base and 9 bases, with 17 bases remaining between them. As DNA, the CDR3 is TGTGCCAGCAGCTTAGTATTAGGGGCACAGAGGACGCAGTATTTT. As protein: CASSLVLGAQRTQYF.

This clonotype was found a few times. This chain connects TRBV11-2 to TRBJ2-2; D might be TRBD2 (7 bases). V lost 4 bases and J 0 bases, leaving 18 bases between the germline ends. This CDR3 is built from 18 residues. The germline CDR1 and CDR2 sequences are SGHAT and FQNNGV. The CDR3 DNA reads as TGTGCCAGCAGCTCAGGGCCATCGGGGGGCGCGAACACCGGGGAGCTGTTTTTT. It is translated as CASSSGPSGGANTGELFF.

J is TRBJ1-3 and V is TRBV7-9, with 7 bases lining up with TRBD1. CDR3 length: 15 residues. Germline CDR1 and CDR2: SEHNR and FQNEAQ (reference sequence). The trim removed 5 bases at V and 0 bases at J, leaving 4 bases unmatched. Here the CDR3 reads CASSRQGGSGNTIYF. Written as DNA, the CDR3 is TGTGCCAGCAGCCGACAGGGAGGCTCTGGAAACACCATATATTTT.

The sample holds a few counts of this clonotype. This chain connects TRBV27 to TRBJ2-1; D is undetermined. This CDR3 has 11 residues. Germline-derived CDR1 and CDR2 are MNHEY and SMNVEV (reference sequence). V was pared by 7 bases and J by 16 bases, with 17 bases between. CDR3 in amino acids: CASKNDGVKFF. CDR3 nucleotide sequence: TGTGCCAGCAAAAATGATGGGGTAAAATTCTTC.

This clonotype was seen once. Here the CDR3 reads CSARAEGSYNEQFF. Here the CDR3 DNA reads TGCAGTGCTAGAGCGGAAGGCTCCTACAATGAGCAGTTCTTC. This chain uses TRBV20-1 with TRBJ2-1; D uncertain. Germline V gives CDR1 DFQATT, CDR2 SNEGSKA (reference sequence). The CDR3 loop spans 14 amino acids. Trimming stripped 1 base from V and 0 bases from J, with 7 bases between.

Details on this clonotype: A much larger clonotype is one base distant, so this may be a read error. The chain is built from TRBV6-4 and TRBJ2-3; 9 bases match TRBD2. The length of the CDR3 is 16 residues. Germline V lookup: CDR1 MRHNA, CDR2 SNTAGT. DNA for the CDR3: TGTGCCAGCAGTGAAAGAGCGGGGGGCCCCACAGATACGCAGTCTTTT. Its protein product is CASSERAGGPTDTQSF.

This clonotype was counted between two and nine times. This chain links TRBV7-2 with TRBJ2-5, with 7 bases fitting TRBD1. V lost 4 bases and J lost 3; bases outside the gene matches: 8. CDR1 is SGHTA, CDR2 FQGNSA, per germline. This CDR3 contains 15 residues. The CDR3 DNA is TGTGCCAGCAGCTCCTCCGGGACAGCAAAAGAGACCCAGTACTTC. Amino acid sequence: CASSSSGTAKETQYF.

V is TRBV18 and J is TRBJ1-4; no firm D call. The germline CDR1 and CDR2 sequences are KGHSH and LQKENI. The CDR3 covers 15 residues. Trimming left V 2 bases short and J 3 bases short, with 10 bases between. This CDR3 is CASSPALVPNEKLFF. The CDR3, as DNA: TGTGCCAGCTCACCAGCCCTAGTGCCTAATGAAAAACTGTTTTTT.

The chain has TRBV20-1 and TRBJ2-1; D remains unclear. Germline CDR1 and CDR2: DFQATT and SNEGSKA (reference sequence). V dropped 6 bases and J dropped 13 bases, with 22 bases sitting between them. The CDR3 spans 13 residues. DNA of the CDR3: TGCAGTGCGAAAGGGCCCCTGGCAATAGATCAGTTCTTC. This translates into CSAKGPLAIDQFF.

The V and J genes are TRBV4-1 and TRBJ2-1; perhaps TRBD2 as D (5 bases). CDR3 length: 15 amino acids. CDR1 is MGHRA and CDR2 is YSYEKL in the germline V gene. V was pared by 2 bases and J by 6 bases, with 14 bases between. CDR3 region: CASSQSSTLTNEQFF. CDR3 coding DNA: TGCGCCAGCAGCCAATCTAGCACTCTCACCAATGAGCAGTTCTTC.

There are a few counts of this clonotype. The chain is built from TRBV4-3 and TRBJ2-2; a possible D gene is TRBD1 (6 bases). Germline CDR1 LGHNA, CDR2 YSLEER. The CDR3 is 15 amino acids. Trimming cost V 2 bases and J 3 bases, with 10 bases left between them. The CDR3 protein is CASSQQGRHTGELFF. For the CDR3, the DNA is TGCGCCAGCAGCCAACAGGGGCGGCACACCGGGGAGCTGTTTTTT.

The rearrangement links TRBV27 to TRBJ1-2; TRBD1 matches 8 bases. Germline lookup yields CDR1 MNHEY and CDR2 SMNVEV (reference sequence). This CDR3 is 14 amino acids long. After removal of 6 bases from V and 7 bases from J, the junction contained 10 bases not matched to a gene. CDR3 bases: TGTGCCAGCAGGGAAACCGGGACAGGCTCTGGCTACACCTTC. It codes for CASRETGTGSGYTF.

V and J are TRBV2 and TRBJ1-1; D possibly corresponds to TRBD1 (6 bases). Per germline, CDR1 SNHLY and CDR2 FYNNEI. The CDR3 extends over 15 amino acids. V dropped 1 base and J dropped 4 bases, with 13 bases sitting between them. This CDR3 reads CASSEDRVGVTEAFF. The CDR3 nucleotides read TGTGCCAGCAGTGAAGACAGGGTAGGCGTCACTGAAGCTTTCTTT.

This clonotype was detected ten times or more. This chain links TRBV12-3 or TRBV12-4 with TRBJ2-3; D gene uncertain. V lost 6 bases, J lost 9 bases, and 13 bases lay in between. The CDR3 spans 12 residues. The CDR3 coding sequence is TGTGCCAGCAGGGATATATCAGGAACGCAGTATTTT. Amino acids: CASRDISGTQYF.

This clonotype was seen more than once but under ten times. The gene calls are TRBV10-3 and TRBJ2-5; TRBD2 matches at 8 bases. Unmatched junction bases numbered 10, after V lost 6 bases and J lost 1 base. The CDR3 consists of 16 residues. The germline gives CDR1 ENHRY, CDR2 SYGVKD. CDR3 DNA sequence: TGTGCCATCAGAGAGGGTGGTACTAGCGGCCAAGAGACCCAGTACTTC. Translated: CAIREGGTSGQETQYF.

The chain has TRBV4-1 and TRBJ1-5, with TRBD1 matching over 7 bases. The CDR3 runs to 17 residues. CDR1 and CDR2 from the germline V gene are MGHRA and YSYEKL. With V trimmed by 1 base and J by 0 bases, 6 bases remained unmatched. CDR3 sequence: CASSQGAQGNSNQPQHF. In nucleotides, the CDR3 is TGCGCCAGCAGCCAAGGGGCACAGGGGAATAGCAATCAGCCCCAGCATTTT.

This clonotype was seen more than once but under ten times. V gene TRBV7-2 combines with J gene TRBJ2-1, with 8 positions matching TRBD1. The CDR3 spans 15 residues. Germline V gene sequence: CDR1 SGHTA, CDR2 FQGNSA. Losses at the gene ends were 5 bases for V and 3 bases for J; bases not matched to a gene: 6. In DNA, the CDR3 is TGTGCCAGCAGCCCAGACAGGGGACTCTACAATGAGCAGTTCTTC. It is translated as CASSPDRGLYNEQFF.

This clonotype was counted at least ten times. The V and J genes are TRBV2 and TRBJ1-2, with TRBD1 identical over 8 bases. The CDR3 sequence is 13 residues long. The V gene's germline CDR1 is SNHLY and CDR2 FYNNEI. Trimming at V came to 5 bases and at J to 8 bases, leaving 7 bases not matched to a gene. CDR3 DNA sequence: TGTGCCAGCAGTTATGACAGGGGAGGAGGCTACACCTTC. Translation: CASSYDRGGGYTF.

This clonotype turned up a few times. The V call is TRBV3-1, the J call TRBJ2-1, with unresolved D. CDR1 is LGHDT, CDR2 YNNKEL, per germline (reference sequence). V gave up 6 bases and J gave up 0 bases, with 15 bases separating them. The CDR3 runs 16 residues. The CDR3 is CASSPTILSSYNEQFF. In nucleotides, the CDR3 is TGTGCCAGCAGTCCTACGATTCTAAGCTCCTACAATGAGCAGTTCTTC.

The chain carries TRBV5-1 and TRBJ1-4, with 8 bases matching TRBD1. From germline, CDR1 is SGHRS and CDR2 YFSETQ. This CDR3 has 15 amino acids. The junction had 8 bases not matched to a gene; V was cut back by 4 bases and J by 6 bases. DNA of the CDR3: TGCGCCAGCAGCACTCAGGGGGCGAGGGATGAAAAACTGTTTTTT. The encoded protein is CASSTQGARDEKLFF.

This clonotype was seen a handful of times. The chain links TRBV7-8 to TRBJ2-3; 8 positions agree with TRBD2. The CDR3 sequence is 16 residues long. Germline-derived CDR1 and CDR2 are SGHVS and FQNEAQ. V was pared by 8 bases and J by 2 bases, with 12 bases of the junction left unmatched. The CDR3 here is CASYWERGTYTDTQYF. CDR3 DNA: TGTGCCAGCTACTGGGAGCGGGGGACCTACACAGATACGCAGTATTTT.

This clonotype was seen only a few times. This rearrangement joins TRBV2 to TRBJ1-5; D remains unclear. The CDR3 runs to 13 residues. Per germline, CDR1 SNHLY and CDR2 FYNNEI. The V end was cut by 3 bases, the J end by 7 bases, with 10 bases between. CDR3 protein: CASSDSWEQPQHF. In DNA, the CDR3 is TGTGCCAGCAGTGATTCATGGGAACAGCCCCAGCATTTT.